This T cell receptor (beta chain) was profiled in a study of T cell repertoires in cytomegalovirus infection. At the level of the study: It can be stated that public TCR beta signatures indicated CMV infection as well as a matching HLA type. Overall study findings and caveats: Predominance within the ex vivo response was attributable to HLA-C-restricted CMV-specific TCR beta clonotypes.

Each CDR3 protein is one row after TCRdb ran MiXCR on the reads. The data contain about 140,000 distinct CDR3 sequences, roughly 6% of them singletons. The CDR3 sequence is 15 residues long. The V and J ends lost 7 bases and 2 bases, in that order; junction bases with no gene match: 6. Many counts were recorded for this clonotype. The antigen is undetermined. The TCR was taken from a human donor in good health (CMV status not recorded). Some clones in this sample may be carry-over from other donors' samples. Sequencing used PBMCs. V is TRBV12-3 or TRBV12-4 and J is TRBJ2-3; 10 bases align to TRBD2. The CDR3 is CASTTSGGVTDTQYF. As DNA, the CDR3 is TGTGCCAGCACCACAAGCGGGGGGGTCACAGATACGCAGTATTTT.